This T cell receptor (beta chain) is from a study of graft-versus-host responses after intestinal transplantation. Study details: Among the recipients, all got anti-thymocyte globulin induction and then tacrolimus and steroids for about 3 years.

Whole-study findings and limits: The presence of high graft-versus-host to host-versus-graft clonal ratios in allografts characterized patients with graft-donor T cell macrochimerism. Peak levels of circulating GvH clones tracked with early post-transplant HvG declines. GvH clones occurred in recipient marrow; some first appeared in ileum or blood.

As concerns this clone: Its antigen is as yet unknown.

CDR3 length: 17 residues. Trimming removed 4 bases from V and 0 bases from J; junction bases left unmatched: 7. CDR1 ENHRY and CDR2 SYGVKD come from the germline V gene. Clones were sequenced by immunoSEQ multiplex PCR, and TCRdb holds only the in-frame ones, with some missing. The table includes 23,000 or so clones, 90% detected once. The material was PBMCs, obtained just over 38 days after intestinal transplant. This chain links TRBV10-3 with TRBJ2-3; 10 bases agree with TRBD2. This receptor was taken from a human patient who received an intestinal transplant, so some T cells may come from the graft donor. Written as DNA, the CDR3 is TGTGCCATCAGTGCGGCCGGGACTAGCGAGAGCACAGATACGCAGTATTTT. Protein: CAISAAGTSESTDTQYF.